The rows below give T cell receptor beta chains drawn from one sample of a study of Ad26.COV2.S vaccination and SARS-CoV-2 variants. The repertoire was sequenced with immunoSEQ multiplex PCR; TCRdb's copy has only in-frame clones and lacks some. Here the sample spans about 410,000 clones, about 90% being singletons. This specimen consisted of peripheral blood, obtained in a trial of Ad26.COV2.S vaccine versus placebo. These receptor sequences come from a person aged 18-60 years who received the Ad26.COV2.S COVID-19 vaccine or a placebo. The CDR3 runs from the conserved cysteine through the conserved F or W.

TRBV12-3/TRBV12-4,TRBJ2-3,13,CASSLSFWDTQYF
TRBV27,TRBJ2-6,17,CASSLFGEGSGANVLTF
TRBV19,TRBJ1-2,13,CASSIWAAGGYTF
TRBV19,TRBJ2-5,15,CASSIGGRGGETQYF
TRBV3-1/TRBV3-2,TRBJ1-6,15,CASSQGNTGGSPLHF
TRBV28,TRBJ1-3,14,CASSFGERRNTIYF
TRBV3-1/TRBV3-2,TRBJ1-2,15,CASSQGMGANYGYTF
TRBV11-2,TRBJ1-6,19,CASRFRVGGVSSYNSPLHF
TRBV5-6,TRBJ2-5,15,CASSRNPGAGETQYF
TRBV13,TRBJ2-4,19,CASSPRYPTATLAKNIQYF
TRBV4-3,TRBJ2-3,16,CASSQEIAGGPDTQYF
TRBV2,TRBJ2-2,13,CASIGGRPGELFF
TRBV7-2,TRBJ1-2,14,CASSLDGQVYGYTF
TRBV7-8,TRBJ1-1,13,CASSTDKNTEAFF
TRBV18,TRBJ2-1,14,CASSPHPDYNEQFF
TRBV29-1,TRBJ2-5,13,CSVVRGGRETQYF
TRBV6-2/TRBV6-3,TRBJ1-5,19,CASSSLIGTGRGVGQPQHF
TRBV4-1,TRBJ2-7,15,CASSIRDTQGNEQYF
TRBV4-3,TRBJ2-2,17,CASSQDIPQSNTGELFF
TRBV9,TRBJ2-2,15,CASSTTGGNTGELFF
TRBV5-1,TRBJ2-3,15,CASSLDGGSTDTQYF
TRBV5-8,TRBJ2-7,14,CASSLWDKLYEQYF
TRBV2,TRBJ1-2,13,CASSEDRGYGYTF
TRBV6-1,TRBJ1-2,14,CASSETGKRVGYTF
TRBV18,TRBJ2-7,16,CASSQDSGTGGVEQYF
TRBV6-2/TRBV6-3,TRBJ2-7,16,CASSYPSGLLLYEQYF
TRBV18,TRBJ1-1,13,CASSPAVGSEAFF
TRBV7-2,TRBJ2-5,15,CASSLQVGAQETQYF
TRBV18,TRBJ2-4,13,CASSPNRENIQYF
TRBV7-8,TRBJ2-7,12,CASSHDGDEQYF
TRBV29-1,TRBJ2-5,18,CSVEAMGTSGDLQETQYF
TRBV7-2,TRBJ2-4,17,CASSPRDSELAKNIQYF
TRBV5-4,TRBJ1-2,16,CASSLGDVQGTYGYTF
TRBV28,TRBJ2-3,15,CASSPGGSGKDTQYF
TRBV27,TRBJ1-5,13,CASSFTPGQPQHF
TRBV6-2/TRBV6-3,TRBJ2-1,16,CASSYPDRGPVYEQFF
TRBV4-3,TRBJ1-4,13,CASSRARNEKLFF
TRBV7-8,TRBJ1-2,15,CASSLVLGQGMGYTF
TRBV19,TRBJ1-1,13,CASRQNINTEAFF
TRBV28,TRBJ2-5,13,CASSLGRVETQYF
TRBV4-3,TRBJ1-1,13,CASSPRLNTEAFF
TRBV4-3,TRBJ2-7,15,CASSQGSAGAYEQYF
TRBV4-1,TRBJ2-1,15,CASSQERDTYNEQFF
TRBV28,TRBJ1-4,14,CASSLQGASEKLFF
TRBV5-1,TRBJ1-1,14,CASSLLGAFTEAFF
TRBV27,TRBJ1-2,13,CASSRPGGYGYTF
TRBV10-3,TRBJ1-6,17,CAISELAGGSYNSPLHF
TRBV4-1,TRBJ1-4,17,CASSQDIRLPTNEKLFF
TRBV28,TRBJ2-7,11,CASRLAYEQYF
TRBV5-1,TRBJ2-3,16,CASSLVGGGVSDTQYF
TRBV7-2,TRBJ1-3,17,CASSFHLQGAVPNTIYF